This T cell receptor (beta chain) emerged from a study of T-cell memory formation after mild COVID-19. 5'RACE with constant-segment primers yielded barcoded, UMI-tagged TCR alpha and TCR beta cDNA libraries. From the 5' RACE reads, TCRdb called clonotypes with MiXCR, one entry per CDR3 protein. The table records some 200,000 distinct CDR3 sequences, about 9.2% of them present only once. Trimming pared 3 bases from V and 3 bases from J, leaving 11 bases between. Germline V gene sequence: CDR1 LNHDA, CDR2 SQIVND (reference sequence). The length of the CDR3 is 14 residues. This clonotype was counted only a few times. Its antigen is still unknown. Overall study results and limits: Contracting clones, day 15 to 85, had balanced CD4/CD8, and later expanders favored CD4+. Chiefly within CM and EM were the contracting CD4+ clones; CD8+ ones were within EMRA. Pre-infection memory harbored some responding clones, suggesting cross-reactive memory joined.

Sequencing was performed on PBMCs or a T cell subset sorted from them (not recorded which). The chain recombines TRBV19 with TRBJ1-1, with no clear D. The source is a man younger than 30 who had mild COVID-19 (a few samples of this study predate the infection). Cell type and time point are not known. CDR3 in DNA: TGTGCCAGTAGTATCGGGGATGGGGACACTGAAGCTTTCTTT. Amino acids: CASSIGDGDTEAFF.